This T cell receptor (beta chain) was captured in a study of shared clonotypes between healthy human individuals. Whole-study results and caveats: Clonotypes shared by all four sorted-subset donors had higher generation probabilities than non-shared clonotypes.

Trimming took 5 bases from V and 4 from J; bases not matched to a gene: 6. This CDR3 has 14 amino acids. CDR1 is SGHRS, CDR2 YFSETQ, per germline. A remark on this clone: The target antigen is unknown.

Repertoires were generated with immunoSEQ multiplex PCR, while TCRdb's copy carries only in-frame clones and drops some. Seen here are some 550,000 clones, 95% to 98% observed once, and the top ten hold about 0.06%. The source of this sequence is a young woman in good health. Sequencing was performed on naive CD4+ T cells sorted from blood. Subset in this sample: CD45RA+ positively selected. This rearrangement joins TRBV5-1 to TRBJ2-3; 8 nucleotides match TRBD2. The chain's CDR3 is CASSMGGRPDTQYF. The CDR3 DNA follows: TGCGCCAGCAGTATGGGCGGGAGGCCAGATACGCAGTATTTT.